The rows below give T cell receptor beta chains drawn from one sample of a study of blood T cell repertoires in COVID-19. Some clones are missing from TCRdb's copy, which holds only in-frame ones; the method was immunoSEQ multiplex PCR. The sample yields over 70,000 clones, about 91% seen once. Input material: peripheral blood. Receptors originate from a human donor with active COVID-19. The donor label of this sample is uncertain. The CDR3 runs from the conserved cysteine through the conserved F or W. A D gene is named only where the DNA matches it firmly. Expanded clones are given a class, and other clones once, few, many or no size at all.

TRBJ2-5 | . | TRBV18 | . | CASSPSREGQETQYF | TGTGCCAGCTCACCAAGTCGGGAAGGGCAAGAGACCCAGTACTTC
TRBJ2-2 | . | TRBV11-2 | . | CASSQGTFNTGELFF | TGTGCCAGCAGCCAAGGGACTTTTAACACCGGGGAGCTGTTTTTT
TRBJ1-3 | . | TRBV7-8 | . | CASSSTFFSGNTIYF | TGTGCCAGCAGCTCGACTTTCTTCTCTGGAAACACCATATATTTT
TRBJ2-7 | . | TRBV7-9 | . | CASSLGALEGSYEQYF | TGTGCCAGCAGCTTAGGGGCACTGGAGGGGTCCTACGAGCAGTACTTC
TRBJ1-1 | . | TRBV5-1 | . | CASSPESRGTEAFF | TGCGCCAGCAGCCCCGAATCGCGGGGGACTGAAGCTTTCTTT
TRBJ2-1 | TRBD1 | TRBV29-1 | . | CSTGQGYNEQFF | TGCAGCACGGGACAGGGTTACAATGAGCAGTTCTTC
TRBJ2-7 | . | TRBV7-8 | . | CASSLAGAGSYEQYF | TGTGCCAGCAGCTTAGCCGGGGCGGGATCCTACGAGCAGTACTTC
TRBJ2-3 | TRBD1 | TRBV5-6 | once | CASSSTGTATFATDTQYF | TGTGCCAGCAGCTCCACCGGGACAGCGACTTTCGCGACAGATACGCAGTATTTT
TRBJ1-2 | . | TRBV24-1 | . | CATSDPAGTIEGYTF | TGTGCCACCAGTGACCCTGCCGGGACAATAGAAGGCTACACCTTC
TRBJ1-5 | . | TRBV24-1 | . | CATSSPGAGQPQHF | TGTGCCACCAGCTCGCCAGGGGCAGGTCAGCCCCAGCATTTT
TRBJ1-2 | TRBD1 | TRBV12-3/TRBV12-4 | . | CASSWTGKDGYTF | TGTGCCAGCAGCTGGACAGGGAAAGACGGCTACACCTTC
TRBJ1-2 | . | TRBV5-6 | few | CASSFGGIYGYTF | TGTGCCAGCAGCTTCGGGGGGATCTATGGCTACACCTTC
TRBJ1-6 | . | TRBV5-1 | . | CASSPNPGVDYNSPLHF | TGCGCCAGCAGCCCCAACCCAGGGGTGGATTATAATTCACCCCTCCACTTT
TRBJ1-1 | TRBD1 | TRBV29-1 | . | CSVYRDRASPEAFF | TGCAGCGTATACCGGGACAGGGCGTCCCCTGAAGCTTTCTTT
TRBJ2-3 | TRBD1 | TRBV11-2 | . | CASSLRGRGTTDTQYF | TGTGCCAGCAGCTTAAGGGGCAGGGGGACAACAGATACGCAGTATTTT
TRBJ1-6 | TRBD1 | TRBV15 | . | CATSRDGDRGVISPLHF | TGTGCCACCAGCAGAGATGGGGACAGGGGAGTGATTTCACCCCTCCACTTT
TRBJ2-5 | TRBD2 | TRBV11-2 | . | CASSLRAGAFQETQYF | TGTGCCAGCAGCTTACGAGCGGGGGCCTTCCAAGAGACCCAGTACTTC
TRBJ1-5 | . | TRBV19 | . | CASQTGGSQGNQPQHF | TGTGCCAGCCAGACGGGGGGCTCACAGGGCAATCAGCCCCAGCATTTT
TRBJ2-7 | . | TRBV5-4 | . | CASSSAPGQDYEQYF | TGTGCCAGCAGCTCCGCCCCGGGACAAGACTACGAGCAGTACTTC
TRBJ1-6 | . | TRBV15 | . | CATGGGEDSYNSPLHF | TGTGCCACCGGCGGAGGGGAGGACTCCTATAATTCACCCCTCCACTTT
TRBJ2-5 | TRBD2 | TRBV12-3/TRBV12-4 | . | CASSFVAGETQYF | TGTGCCAGCAGTTTCGTAGCGGGAGAGACCCAGTACTTC
TRBJ1-2 | . | TRBV6-2/TRBV6-3 | . | CASSFRGYGYTF | TGTGCCAGCAGTTTCAGGGGCTATGGCTACACCTTC
TRBJ2-7 | TRBD2 | TRBV27 | . | CASSFGTSGGSEQYF | TGTGCCAGCAGTTTCGGGACTAGCGGGGGGAGCGAGCAGTACTTC
TRBJ2-7 | . | TRBV9 | . | CASSPQGGFSSSYEQYF | TGTGCCAGCAGCCCACAGGGGGGGTTTAGTTCCTCCTACGAGCAGTACTTC
TRBJ1-2 | . | TRBV6-1 | . | CASSEAGVIYGYTF | TGTGCCAGCAGTGAAGCAGGGGTTATCTATGGCTACACCTTC
TRBJ2-4 | . | TRBV5-4 | once | CASSLEASPKNIQYF | TGTGCCAGCAGCTTGGAGGCTAGCCCCAAAAACATTCAGTACTTC
TRBJ2-3 | . | TRBV5-1 | . | CASSGWQGTDTQYF | TGCGCCAGCAGTGGCTGGCAGGGGACAGATACGCAGTATTTT
TRBJ2-5 | TRBD2 | TRBV7-2 | . | CASRVLAGGGETQYF | TGTGCCAGCAGGGTATTAGCGGGGGGCGGGGAGACCCAGTACTTC
TRBJ1-1 | . | TRBV11-2 | once | CASSLTGTSKRAFF | TGTGCCAGCAGCTTGACCGGGACATCTAAGAGAGCTTTCTTT
TRBJ2-1 | . | TRBV28 | . | CASSLTNNEQFF | TGTGCCAGCAGTTTAACTAACAATGAGCAGTTCTTC
TRBJ1-3 | TRBD1 | TRBV2 | . | CASSELGGTGTGNTIYF | TGTGCCAGCAGTGAATTGGGTGGGACAGGCACTGGAAACACCATATATTTT
TRBJ2-1 | . | TRBV24-1 | . | CATSDRPSHEQFF | TGTGCCACCAGTGATAGACCTAGCCATGAGCAGTTCTTC
TRBJ2-7 | TRBD2 | TRBV6-5 | . | CASSYPGTSGTEQYF | TGTGCCAGCAGTTACCCCGGGACTAGCGGGACCGAGCAGTACTTC